This T cell receptor (beta chain) derives from a study of T cells in Graves' hyperthyroidism and ophthalmopathy. Study at large: Peripheral blood was obtained at initial diagnosis, preceding any treatment.

The V gene lost 0 bases and the J gene lost 4 bases, with 10 bases spanning the gap. Germline assignment: CDR1 DFQATT and CDR2 SNEGSKA (reference sequence). The CDR3 loop spans 14 amino acids. RNA transcripts were the template for amplifying TCR beta CDR3 regions. A set of HTBI primers served as the primers for a first-round RT-PCR of the TCR CDR3. TCRdb itself ran the multiplex PCR reads through MiXCR, one entry per CDR3 protein. The repertoire has 300,000 to 400,000 distinct CDR3 sequences, roughly 18% of them found once; the top ten carry 40%. Source material: blood. The sequence derives from a man aged 18 to 30 with Graves' ophthalmopathy. This rearrangement joins TRBV20-1 to TRBJ2-1; D could derive from TRBD1 or TRBD2 (5 bases each). CDR3 in amino acids: CSARDGDHYNEQFF. For the CDR3, the DNA is TGCAGTGCTAGAGACGGGGACCATTACAATGAGCAGTTCTTC.